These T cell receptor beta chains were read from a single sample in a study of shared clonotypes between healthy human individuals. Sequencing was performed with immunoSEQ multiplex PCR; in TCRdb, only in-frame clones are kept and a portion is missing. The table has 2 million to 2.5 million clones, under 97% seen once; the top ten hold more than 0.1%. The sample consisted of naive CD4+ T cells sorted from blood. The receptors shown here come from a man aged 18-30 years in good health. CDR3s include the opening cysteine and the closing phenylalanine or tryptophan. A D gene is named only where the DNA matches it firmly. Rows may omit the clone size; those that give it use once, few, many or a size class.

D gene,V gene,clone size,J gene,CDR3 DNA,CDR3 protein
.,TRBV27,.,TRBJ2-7,TGTGCCAGCAGTTCCCGGTTTCGAGAGCACGAGCAGTACTTC,CASSSRFREHEQYF
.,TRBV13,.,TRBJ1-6,TGTGCCAGCAGCTTAGGGGGGCACTCCTATAATTCACCCCTCCACTTT,CASSLGGHSYNSPLHF
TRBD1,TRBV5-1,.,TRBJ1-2,TGCGCCAGCAGCTTGGTAGGGGGCCAGGGCTACACCTTC,CASSLVGGQGYTF
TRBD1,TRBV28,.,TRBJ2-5,TGTGCCAGCAGTGACCATCAGGGGGCCGGGGAGACCCAGTACTTC,CASSDHQGAGETQYF
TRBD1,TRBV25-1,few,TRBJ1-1,TGTGCCAGCAGGTGGGGGACAGCTGAAGCTTTCTTT,CASRWGTAEAFF
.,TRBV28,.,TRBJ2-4,TGTGCCAGCACCTCTACGGGGCTAGGGGCGGGGAACATTCAGTACTTC,CASTSTGLGAGNIQYF
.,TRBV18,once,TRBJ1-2,TGTGCCAGCTCACCACCGCGGGAAAACTATGGCTACACCTTC,CASSPPRENYGYTF
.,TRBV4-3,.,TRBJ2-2,TGCGCCAGCAGCCAAGCGGGACTGACGACCGGGGAGCTGTTTTTT,CASSQAGLTTGELFF
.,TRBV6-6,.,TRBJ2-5,TGTGCCAGCAGTTACGGTGGCGGGGGCGAGACCCAGTACTTC,CASSYGGGGETQYF
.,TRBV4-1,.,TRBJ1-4,TGCGCCAGCAGCCAACCAAACTCGTGGGGTAATGAAAAACTGTTTTTT,CASSQPNSWGNEKLFF
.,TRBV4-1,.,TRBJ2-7,TGCGCCAGCAGCCAAGATCCGCTATCCTCCTACGAGCAGTACTTC,CASSQDPLSSYEQYF
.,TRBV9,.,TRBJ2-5,TGTGCCAGCGCTTCCGGGACTTCGAAAGAGACCCAGTACTTC,CASASGTSKETQYF
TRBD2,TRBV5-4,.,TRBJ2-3,TGTGCCAGCAGCTTAGCAACTAGCGGGGGTCGCACAGATACGCAGTATTTT,CASSLATSGGRTDTQYF
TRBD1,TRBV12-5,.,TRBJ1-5,TGTGCTAGTGGTCCCTATCCGGACAGGGGGATGCAGCCCCAGCATTTT,CASGPYPDRGMQPQHF
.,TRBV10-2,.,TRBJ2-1,TGCGCCAGCAGAGGCGGGGCGGATGAGCAGTTCTTC,CASRGGADEQFF
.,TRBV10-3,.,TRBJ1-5,TGTGCCAGTGCACAGAGTAACAATCAGCCCCAGCATTTT,CASAQSNNQPQHF
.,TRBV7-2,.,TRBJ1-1,TGTGCCAGCAGCCAGAACACTGAAGCTTTCTTT,CASSQNTEAFF
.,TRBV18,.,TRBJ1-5,TGTGCCAGCTCAAGACAGCAATATCAGCCCCAGCATTTT,CASSRQQYQPQHF
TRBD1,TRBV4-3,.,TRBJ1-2,TGCGCCAGCAGCGAGCAAGGACAGGCGGGCTATGGCTACACCTTC,CASSEQGQAGYGYTF
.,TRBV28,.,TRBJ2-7,TGTGCCAGCAGAAGAGACAGCTCCTACGAGCAGTACTTC,CASRRDSSYEQYF
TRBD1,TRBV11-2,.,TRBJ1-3,TGTGCCAGCAGCCTCGGAATCGGGACAGGGTACGGAAACACCATATATTTT,CASSLGIGTGYGNTIYF
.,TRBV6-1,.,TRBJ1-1,TGTGCCAGCAGTGCGGGACGAACCATGAACACTGAAGCTTTCTTT,CASSAGRTMNTEAFF
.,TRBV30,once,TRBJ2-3,TGTGCCGTTGGGCGGACCTCTAGCACAGATACGCAGTATTTT,CAVGRTSSTDTQYF
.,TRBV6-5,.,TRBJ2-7,TGTGCCAGCAGTTATTATGGGGGTTCCTACGAGCAGTACTTC,CASSYYGGSYEQYF
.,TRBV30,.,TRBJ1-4,TGTGCCTGGAGGGCGATTGGGGCAGGGGATGAAAAACTGTTTTTT,CAWRAIGAGDEKLFF
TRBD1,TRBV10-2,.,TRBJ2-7,TGCGCCAGCTCCCGGACAGGGATATCCTACGAGCAGTACTTC,CASSRTGISYEQYF
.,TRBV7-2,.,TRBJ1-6,TGTGCCAGCAGCTTATACGGTGGCTCACCCCTCCACTTT,CASSLYGGSPLHF
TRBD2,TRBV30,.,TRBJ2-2,TGTGCCTGGAGAGCGGGACCCCCGAACACCGGGGAGCTGTTTTTT,CAWRAGPPNTGELFF
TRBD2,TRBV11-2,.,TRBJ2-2,TGTGCCAGCAGCCCTATAGCGGGAGACACCGGGGAGCTGTTTTTT,CASSPIAGDTGELFF
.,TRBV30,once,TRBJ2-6,TGTGCCTGGAGTGTACGCTCTTCTGGGGCCAACGTCCTGACTTTC,CAWSVRSSGANVLTF
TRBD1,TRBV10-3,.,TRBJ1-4,TGTGCCATCAGTGACGCGCTCGGGACAGGACATGAAAAACTGTTTTTT,CAISDALGTGHEKLFF
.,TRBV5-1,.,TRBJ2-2,TGCGCCAGCAGCTTGGACGGGGGCGCGGGCACCGGGGAGCTGTTTTTT,CASSLDGGAGTGELFF
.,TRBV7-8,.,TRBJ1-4,TGTGCCAGCAGCTACCGACAGAGGGGTGAAAAACTGTTTTTT,CASSYRQRGEKLFF
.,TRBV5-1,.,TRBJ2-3,TGCGCCAGCAGCGTGACATCATTTAGCACAGATACGCAGTATTTT,CASSVTSFSTDTQYF
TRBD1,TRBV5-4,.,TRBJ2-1,TGTGCCAGCAGCTCCCTTACAGGGGGCCTGATCAATGAGCAGTTCTTC,CASSSLTGGLINEQFF
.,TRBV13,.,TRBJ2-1,TGTGCCAGCAGCTCCAGGGTAAACAATGAGCAGTTCTTC,CASSSRVNNEQFF
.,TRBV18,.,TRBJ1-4,TGTGCCAGCTCACCAGTCGCAACTAATGAAAAACTGTTTTTT,CASSPVATNEKLFF
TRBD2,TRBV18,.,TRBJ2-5,TGTGCCAGCTCGTCGGGACTAGCGGGAGGGTCCCAAGAGACCCAGTACTTC,CASSSGLAGGSQETQYF
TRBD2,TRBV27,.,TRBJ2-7,TGTGCCAGCAGCCAAGTAGCGGGGGCCCCCTACGAGCAGTACTTC,CASSQVAGAPYEQYF
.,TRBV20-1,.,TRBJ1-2,TGCAGCAGTAGCAGGGTCGTTGGCTACACCTTC,CSSSRVVGYTF
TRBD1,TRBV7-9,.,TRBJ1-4,TGTGCCAGCAGCTCCGGACAGGGGGCGGAAAAACTGTTTTTT,CASSSGQGAEKLFF
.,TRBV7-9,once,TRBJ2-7,TGTGCCAGCAGCCCGGGGGCGGGTTCCTACGAGCAGTACTTC,CASSPGAGSYEQYF
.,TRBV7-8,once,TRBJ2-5,TGTGCCAGCAGCCCGACAGATACAGAGACCCAGTACTTC,CASSPTDTETQYF
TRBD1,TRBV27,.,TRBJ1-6,TGTGCCAGCAGTCCGGGACAGGGCTCCTATAATTCACCCCTCCACTTT,CASSPGQGSYNSPLHF
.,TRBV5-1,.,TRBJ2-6,TGCGCCAGCAGCTTAACCGGGTTCTCTGGGGCCAACGTCCTGACTTTC,CASSLTGFSGANVLTF
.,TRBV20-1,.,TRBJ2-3,TGCAGTGCTAGAGAGGTGGATACGCAGTATTTT,CSAREVDTQYF
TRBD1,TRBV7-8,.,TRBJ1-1,TGTGCCAGCAGCTCGTCTTTGGACAGGACCGGTGAAGCTTTCTTT,CASSSSLDRTGEAFF
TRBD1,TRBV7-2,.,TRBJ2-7,TGTGCCAGCAGCTGGACCGGGACAGAGTCCTACGAGCAGTACTTC,CASSWTGTESYEQYF
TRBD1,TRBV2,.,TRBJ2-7,TGTGCCAGCAAGGGACAGGGGGGTTATTACGAGCAGTACTTC,CASKGQGGYYEQYF
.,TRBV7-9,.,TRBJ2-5,TGTGCCAGCGCCCGTAAAGTACAGAGCAACCAAGAGACCCAGTACTTC,CASARKVQSNQETQYF
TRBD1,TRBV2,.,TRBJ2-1,TGTGCCAGCAGTAGGCAGGGGGCGAGCAATGAGCAGTTCTTC,CASSRQGASNEQFF
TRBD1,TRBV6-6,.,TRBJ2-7,TGTGCCAGCAGACAGGGGGACAGATCCTACGAGCAGTACTTC,CASRQGDRSYEQYF
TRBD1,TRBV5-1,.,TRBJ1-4,TGCGCCAGCAGCTCCGCCGGGACAGGGAGTGAAAAACTGTTTTTT,CASSSAGTGSEKLFF
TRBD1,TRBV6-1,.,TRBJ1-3,TGTGCCAGCAGTGGCCAGACAGGGATGCATGTAAGAGGAAACACCATATATTTT,CASSGQTGMHVRGNTIYF
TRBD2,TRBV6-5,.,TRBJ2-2,TGTGCCAGCAGTTACCTAGCGGGTACCGGGGAGCTGTTTTTT,CASSYLAGTGELFF
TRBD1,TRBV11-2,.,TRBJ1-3,TGTGCCAGCAGCTCTTCATACGGGACAGGGAGAAACACCATATATTTT,CASSSSYGTGRNTIYF
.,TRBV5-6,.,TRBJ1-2,TGTGCCAGCAGCTTGGGGCAGGGTTTTTATGGCTACACCTTC,CASSLGQGFYGYTF
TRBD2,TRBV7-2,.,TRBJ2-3,TGTGCCAGCAGCTTGACTAGCGGGCTGGCGGGGACAGATACGCAGTATTTT,CASSLTSGLAGTDTQYF
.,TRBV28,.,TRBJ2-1,TGTGCCAGCACCCGAGGGTCAACCTACAATGAGCAGTTCTTC,CASTRGSTYNEQFF